Each of the 25 T cell receptor beta chains below was sequenced from the same sample in a study of T cell responses to AZD1222 COVID-19 vaccine. Data came from immunoSEQ multiplex PCR; TCRdb stores just in-frame clones and leaves some out. The sample consists of over 40,000 clones, approximately 88% of them appearing once. The specimen was peripheral blood, collected on day 0 of AZD1222 vaccination. The source is an adult in good health.

The sample holds a few counts of this clone. CDR3 coding DNA: TGTGCCAGCAGCTTAGAGGGGATGCGGGGCAATGAGCAGTTCTTC. Translating gives CASSLEGMRGNEQFF. The chain employs TRBV7-8 and TRBJ2-1; weak D call: TRBD2 (6 bases). Trimming stripped 1 base from V and 6 bases from J, with 13 bases between. Germline CDR1 is SGHVS and CDR2 is FQNEAQ. The CDR3 has 15 residues.

The CDR3 loop reads CASSLQGDGGLSKLFF. The CDR3 bases are TGTGCCAGCAGTTTACAGGGGGACGGAGGACTCTCAAAACTGTTTTTT. This chain links TRBV27 with TRBJ1-4; TRBD1 agrees at 7 bases. CDR3 length: 16 residues. The V gene end was trimmed by 2 bases and the J gene end by 10 bases; junction bases not matched to a gene: 13. The germline V gene has CDR1 MNHEY and CDR2 SMNVEV (reference sequence).

The chain recombines TRBV7-2 with TRBJ1-3, with D hard to call. V lost 3 bases to trimming and J lost 0 bases, with 15 bases between them. The V gene's germline CDR1 is SGHTA and CDR2 FQGNSA. The CDR3 consists of 17 residues. CDR3 region: CASSFDQRGSSGNTIYF. The CDR3 DNA reads TGTGCCAGCAGCTTTGATCAGCGGGGAAGCTCTGGAAACACCATATATTTT. Filled out from reference TRBV7-2 and TRBJ1-3, the complete variable domain reads GAGVSQSPSNKVTEKGKDVELRCDPISGHTALYWYRQSLGQGLEFLIYFQGNSAPDKSGLPSDRFSAERTGGSVSTLTIQRTQQEDSAVYLCASSFDQRGSSGNTIYFGEGSWLTVV.

This clone came up a few times. This rearrangement joins TRBV19 to TRBJ2-1, with 10 bases that match TRBD2. CDR3 length: 15 residues. V lost 7 bases to trimming and J lost 8 bases; unmatched junction nucleotides: 11. Per the germline V gene, CDR1 is LNHDA and CDR2 is SQIVND (reference sequence). In DNA form, the CDR3 reads TGTGCCAGTAATATCCTAGCGGGAGCTGATGATGAGCAGTTCTTC. Protein sequence: CASNILAGADDEQFF.

The CDR3 DNA follows: TGTGCCAGCACCGAACTTCGGACAGTTTCTAACTATGGCTACACCTTC. It translates to CASTELRTVSNYGYTF. This rearrangement joins TRBV11-2 to TRBJ1-2, with D possibly matching TRBD1 (6 bases). The CDR3 totals 16 residues. V lost 7 bases to trimming and J lost 0 bases, with 18 bases between them. The germline V gene encodes CDR1 SGHAT and CDR2 FQNNGV.

The chain carries TRBV27 and TRBJ2-3, with TRBD2 identical over 7 bases. Looked up from germline, CDR1 is MNHEY and CDR2 is SMNVEV (reference sequence). The V gene end was trimmed by 8 bases and the J gene end by 3 bases; junction bases not matched to a gene: 8. CDR3 length: 14 residues. CDR3 sequence (DNA): TGTGCCAGCCTGGCGGGAGTCGGAACAGATACGCAGTATTTT. Its translation is CASLAGVGTDTQYF.

The V call is TRBV2, the J call TRBJ1-5; 7 bases fit TRBD1. The CDR3 consists of 14 residues. J gave up 0 bases and V 8 bases, and 4 bases lay outside the gene matches. Germline CDR1 reads SNHLY; CDR2 reads FYNNEI. CDR3 DNA sequence: TGTGCCAGCCGGGACAGTAATAGCAATCAGCCCCAGCATTTT. Translation gives CASRDSNSNQPQHF.

The chain has TRBV7-3 and TRBJ1-1, with D possibly being TRBD1 (5 bases). This CDR3 is 13 amino acids long. CDR1 and CDR2 from the germline V gene are SGHTA and FQGTGA. Trimming stripped 0 bases from V and 10 bases from J, with 12 bases between. CDR3 loop: CASSLTLTGAAFF. Here the CDR3 DNA reads TGTGCCAGCAGCTTAACGTTAACCGGGGCAGCTTTCTTT.

This chain links TRBV24-1 with TRBJ1-2; tentative D call: TRBD1 (6 bases). The CDR3 extends over 14 amino acids. Germline V gene lookup returns CDR1 KGHDR and CDR2 SFDVKD. Between the trimmed V and J ends, which lost 2 bases and 2 bases, there was a span of 8 bases. CDR3 DNA sequence: TGTGCCACCAGTGATTCGACAGGAAACTATGGCTACACCTTC. It encodes CATSDSTGNYGYTF.

The chain employs TRBV5-1 and TRBJ2-3, with D possibly being TRBD1 (5 bases). The CDR3 contains 15 residues. The V and J ends lost 0 bases and 2 bases respectively, with 10 bases between them. The germline V gene has CDR1 SGHRS and CDR2 YFSETQ. The CDR3 nucleotides are TGCGCCAGCAGCTTGGGGCAGGGTCACACAGATACGCAGTATTTT. It yields the protein CASSLGQGHTDTQYF.

The sample holds a few counts of this clone. This chain uses TRBV5-1 with TRBJ1-2; D may be TRBD1 (5 bases). V lost 4 bases and J lost 2, with 21 bases in between. The germline gives CDR1 SGHRS, CDR2 YFSETQ. This CDR3 is built from 17 residues. The CDR3 reads CASSPGQILAANYGYTF. The CDR3 DNA sequence: TGCGCCAGCAGCCCAGGACAAATACTAGCTGCCAACTATGGCTACACCTTC.

The gene calls are TRBV14 and TRBJ1-4, with D possibly being TRBD1 (6 bases). This CDR3 is 15 amino acids long. V lost 1 base and J 3 bases, leaving 9 bases between the germline ends. Germline V CDR1 and CDR2: SGHDN, FVKESK. CDR3 sequence: CASSQGQVANEKLFF. The CDR3 DNA follows: TGTGCCAGCAGCCAAGGACAGGTCGCTAATGAAAAACTGTTTTTT.

This clone was recorded at least ten times. Other DNA sequences in this specimen translate into the identical CDR3. This rearrangement joins TRBV5-1 to TRBJ1-1; possible D gene TRBD1, 5 bases. The CDR3 is 13 residues long. Germline V gene sequence: CDR1 SGHRS, CDR2 YFSETQ. Trimming stripped 4 bases from V and 4 bases from J, with 11 bases between. DNA of the CDR3: TGCGCCAGCAGCCTTAGGGGAGGCACTGAAGCTTTCTTT. It translates to CASSLRGGTEAFF. Together with reference TRBV5-1 and TRBJ1-1, the CDR3 gives the full variable domain: KAGVTQTPRYLIKTRGQQVTLSCSPISGHRSVSWYQQTPGQGLQFLFEYFSETQRNKGNFPGRFSGRQFSNSRSEMNVSTLELGDSALYLCASSLRGGTEAFFGQGTRLTVV.

This clone has just a few counts. This sequence joins TRBV7-2 and TRBJ2-5; TRBD2 agrees at 9 bases. CDR1 is SGHTA, CDR2 FQGNSA, per germline. V was pared by 5 bases and J by 7 bases, with 11 bases of the junction left unmatched. This CDR3 is built from 15 residues. This CDR3 is CASSLRLAVDGTQYF. The DNA of the CDR3 is TGTGCCAGCAGCCTAAGACTAGCGGTCGATGGGACCCAGTACTTC.

The CDR3 nucleotides are TGTGCCAGCAGCTCCGCGGACAGGGCAAGGAACACTGAAGCTTTCTTT. Its protein is CASSSADRARNTEAFF. The V call is TRBV5-5, the J call TRBJ1-1; 8 positions match TRBD1. J lost 1 base, V lost 3 bases, and 8 bases had no gene match. CDR1 SGHKS and CDR2 YYEKEE come from the germline V gene (reference sequence). The CDR3 runs to 16 residues.

This sequence joins TRBV19 and TRBJ2-2; possibly TRBD2 for D (5 bases). Germline-derived CDR1 and CDR2 are LNHDA and SQIVND (reference sequence). The germline V and J ends were trimmed by 3 bases and 4 bases, with 15 bases remaining between them. This CDR3 contains 16 residues. CDR3 in DNA: TGTGCCAGTAGTATTTTAGGGCGGAGGAGCACCGGGGAGCTGTTTTTT. Amino acid sequence: CASSILGRRSTGELFF.

This sequence joins TRBV5-8 and TRBJ1-1; D might be TRBD1 (5 bases). The V and J ends lost 7 bases and 0 bases respectively, with 16 bases between them. Germline V gives CDR1 SGHTS, CDR2 YDEGEE. This CDR3 has 15 amino acids. The CDR3 here is CASLAYRGVNTEAFF. DNA for the CDR3: TGTGCCAGCCTGGCCTACCGGGGGGTGAACACTGAAGCTTTCTTT.

The rearrangement links TRBV30 to TRBJ1-2, with 9 bases identical to TRBD1. CDR1 is GTSNPN and CDR2 is SVGIG in the germline V gene (reference sequence). CDR3 length equals 14 residues. Unmatched junction bases numbered 8, after V lost 5 bases and J lost 4 bases. CDR3 bases: TGTGCCTGGGAGACAGGGGGTAGGGGCTATGGCTACACCTTC. It is translated as CAWETGGRGYGYTF.

The chain is built from TRBV6-1 and TRBJ2-3; TRBD2 matches 8 bases. Germline-derived CDR1 and CDR2 are MNHNS and SASEGT. J was trimmed by 1 base and V by 6 bases; bases with no gene match: 9. CDR3 length equals 16 residues. Here the CDR3 DNA reads TGTGCCAGCAGAGAAATAGCGGGAAGGCGCACAGATACGCAGTATTTT. This gives the protein CASREIAGRRTDTQYF.

V usage is TRBV27 and J usage is TRBJ2-1; D might be TRBD1 or TRBD2, each matching 6 bases. CDR3 length: 14 amino acids. Per germline, CDR1 MNHEY and CDR2 SMNVEV (reference sequence). The V end lost 3 bases, the J end lost 4 bases, and 10 bases lay between the germline ends. CDR3 in amino acids: CASSLAGTYNEQFF. Written as DNA, the CDR3 is TGTGCCAGCAGTTTGGCGGGGACATACAATGAGCAGTTCTTC.

The chain joins TRBV30 to TRBJ1-6; D perhaps matches TRBD1 (6 bases). The germline V gene has CDR1 GTSNPN and CDR2 SVGIG (reference sequence). The V and J ends lost 2 bases and 6 bases respectively, with 11 bases between them. The CDR3 totals 14 residues. The CDR3 DNA is TGTGCCTGGAGTTTCAGGGGCGTTAATTCACCCCTCCACTTT. Translation: CAWSFRGVNSPLHF. The whole variable domain, filled in from reference TRBV30 and TRBJ1-6, reads SQTIHQWPATLVQPVGSPLSLECTVEGTSNPNLYWYRQAAGRGLQLLFYSVGIGQISSEVPQNLSASRPQDRQFILSSKKLLLSDSGFYLCAWSFRGVNSPLHFGNGTRLTVT.

The chain has TRBV10-1 and TRBJ2-1; 7 nucleotides agree with TRBD2. The V gene end was trimmed by 3 bases and the J gene end by 9 bases; junction bases not matched to a gene: 8. The CDR3 sequence is 14 residues long. CDR1 and CDR2 (germline): WNHNN, SYGVQD (reference sequence). In DNA, the CDR3 is TGCGCCAGCAGTGACCGGGCGGGAGTCACTGAGCAGTTCTTC. This gives the protein CASSDRAGVTEQFF.

This rearrangement joins TRBV7-9 to TRBJ2-7; 9 nucleotides align to TRBD1. CDR1 is SEHNR, CDR2 FQNEAQ, per germline (reference sequence). The CDR3 is 15 residues long. Unmatched junction bases numbered 7, after V lost 1 base and J lost 6 bases. CDR3 DNA: TGTGCCAGCAGCTTAGGGGACAGGGTTGCAGGCGAGCAGTACTTC. Its protein product is CASSLGDRVAGEQYF.

The V and J genes are TRBV19 and TRBJ2-5, with D possibly called TRBD1 or TRBD2 (5 bases each). V lost 1 base and J lost 4, with 19 bases in between. This CDR3 comprises 17 residues. Germline V gives CDR1 LNHDA, CDR2 SQIVND (reference sequence). This chain's CDR3 is CASSIAGVGTGRETQYF. The CDR3 nucleotides read TGTGCCAGTAGTATAGCTGGAGTAGGGACGGGGCGAGAGACCCAGTACTTC.

The sample holds a few counts of this clone. This chain links TRBV7-2 with TRBJ1-2, with D perhaps TRBD1 (6 bases). V lost 5 bases, J lost 4 bases, and 14 bases lay in between. Germline CDR1 reads SGHTA; CDR2 reads FQGNSA. The CDR3 has 14 residues. This chain's CDR3 is CASSTQGPSYGYTF. The CDR3 DNA reads as TGTGCCAGCAGCACACAGGGACCTAGCTATGGCTACACCTTC.